This is a list of T cell receptor beta chains from one sample in a study of Graves' ophthalmopathy and Graves' hyperthyroidism. One entry per CDR3 protein, called by TCRdb with MiXCR from the multiplex PCR reads. The table shows 400,000 to 450,000 distinct CDR3 sequences, with under 25% occurring only once. The sample was peripheral blood. Source of these receptors: a woman in her late teens or twenties with stable Graves' hyperthyroidism. Both conserved end residues are part of each CDR3. D genes are given only for firm matches. A row's size may be missing; if present it is once, few, many or a size class.

abundance | j_gene | d_gene | v_gene | CDR3aa | CDR3nt
many | TRBJ1-1 | NA | TRBV7-9 | CASSFLQLRNTEAFF | TGTGCCAGCAGCTTTTTACAGCTTAGGAACACTGAAGCTTTCTTT
NA | TRBJ1-1 | NA | TRBV14 | CASSQGLGLWHLSGITEAFF | TGTGCCAGCAGCCAAGGGTTAGGACTTTGGCATCTTTCGGGGATCACTGAAGCTTTCTTT
NA | TRBJ1-2 | TRBD1 | TRBV12-3/TRBV12-4 | CASSLDRGYGGYTF | TGTGCCAGCAGCCTCGACAGGGGCTACGGTGGCTACACCTTC
NA | TRBJ1-5 | NA | TRBV7-9 | CASSLETENNQPQHF | TGTGCCAGCAGCTTAGAAACGGAGAACAATCAGCCCCAGCATTTT
many | TRBJ1-1 | TRBD1 | TRBV12-3/TRBV12-4 | CASSPRGQLNFEAFF | TGTGCCAGCAGTCCCAGGGGACAGCTCAACTTTGAAGCTTTCTTT
many | TRBJ1-2 | NA | TRBV10-3 | CAIRTDVSDGYTF | TGTGCCATCAGGACGGACGTCTCAGATGGCTACACCTTC
NA | TRBJ1-1 | NA | TRBV4-1 | CASSQGVGGVRRAFF | TGCGCCAGCAGCCAAGGGGTGGGAGGGGTCCGACGGGCTTTCTTT
NA | TRBJ2-7 | NA | TRBV27 | CASSSPTRTGIEQYF | TGTGCCAGCAGCTCCCCGACTCGCACCGGTATTGAGCAGTACTTC
many | TRBJ1-1 | NA | TRBV20-1 | CSARASGMNTEAFF | TGCAGTGCTAGGGCCAGTGGCATGAACACTGAAGCTTTCTTT
NA | TRBJ1-3 | NA | TRBV12-3/TRBV12-4 | CASRPGRHSGNTIYF | TGTGCCAGCAGACCGGGACGGCACTCTGGAAACACCATATATTTT
NA | TRBJ2-4 | TRBD2 | TRBV20-1 | CSARGLAGGLPGETKYF | TGCAGTGCTAGAGGACTAGCGGGAGGCCTACCGGGAGAGACCAAGTACTTC
many | TRBJ2-7 | TRBD2 | TRBV20-1 | CSAPTSGSGEQYF | TGCAGTGCGCCGACTAGCGGGAGTGGCGAGCAGTACTTC
many | TRBJ2-4 | NA | TRBV7-2 | CASSLWLAKNIKYF | TGTGCCAGCAGCCTCTGGCTAGCCAAAAACATTAAGTACTTC
once | TRBJ2-7 | NA | TRBV2 | CASSEEFGPYEQYF | TGTGCCAGCAGTGAAGAGTTTGGCCCCTACGAGCAGTACTTC
many | TRBJ1-2 | NA | TRBV11-2 | CASSPWGSNYGYTF | TGTGCCAGCAGCCCCTGGGGCAGTAACTATGGCTACACCTTC
few | TRBJ2-2 | NA | TRBV6-5 | CASSYSQENTGELFF | TGTGCCAGCAGTTACAGCCAGGAGAACACCGGGGAGCTGTTTTTT
many | TRBJ1-2 | NA | TRBV5-5 | CASSLGGNYGYTF | TGTGCCAGCAGCTTGGGCGGAAACTATGGCTACACCTTC
many | TRBJ1-1 | TRBD1 | TRBV11-2 | CASSLVGQGPNTEAFF | TGTGCCAGCAGCTTAGTTGGACAGGGACCGAACACTGAAGCTTTCTTT
many | TRBJ2-5 | NA | TRBV6-5 | CASKKMAQETQYF | TGTGCCAGCAAAAAAATGGCCCAAGAGACCCAGTACTTC
NA | TRBJ2-1 | TRBD1 | TRBV11-2 | CASSLASVRGIYNEQFF | TGTGCCAGCAGCTTAGCAAGTGTCAGGGGGATATACAATGAGCAGTTCTTC
many | TRBJ2-5 | NA | TRBV11-1 | CASSLLSGQVQETQYF | TGTGCCAGCAGCCTGTTGTCTGGGCAGGTCCAGGAGACCCAGTACTTC
many | TRBJ1-2 | TRBD1 | TRBV20-1 | CSAPTGEDYGYTF | TGCAGTGCGCCGACAGGGGAAGACTATGGCTACACCTTC